This TCR beta chain was found in a study of cytomegalovirus exposure and HLA in healthy donors. General observations from the study: A later analysis by the authors found several of the most significant clusters apparently linked to common viral pathogens. Near-uniform donor sequencing depth was presumed by presence/absence analyses. TRBV6-2, TRBV6-3 and some other V segments were unresolvable in 87-base-pair reads. Most likely, a cluster of highly shared sequence variants arose as a sequencing artifact.

With regard to this clone: Antigen: not known.

From germline, CDR1 is MGHRA and CDR2 YSYEKL. V shed 0 bases and J 4 bases; nucleotides not matched to a gene: 4. CDR3 length equals 15 residues. Primers: 60 Vbeta forward and 13 Jbeta reverse. Profiled with immunoSEQ multiplex PCR; TCRdb holds only in-frame clones, not every one. The sample carries approximately 160,000 clones, 50% to 75% recorded once. This rearrangement joins TRBV4-1 to TRBJ1-2; 8 nucleotides match TRBD1. Sequenced input: PBMCs. The TCR sequence derives from a woman aged 30 to 39 in good health and CMV-seropositive. CDR3: CASSQEDRGVYGYTF. CDR3 in DNA: TGCGCCAGCAGCCAAGAAGACAGGGGTGTCTATGGCTACACCTTC.